Listed here are 30 T cell receptor beta chains from one sample, sequenced in a study of T cells in Graves' hyperthyroidism and ophthalmopathy. Using RNA transcripts as the source, TCR beta CDR3 regions were amplified. The primer set for the first-round RT-PCR of the TCR CDR3 was HTBI. TCRdb passed the multiplex PCR reads through MiXCR, listing each CDR3 protein once. The sample includes over 45,000 distinct CDR3 sequences, just under 50% of them seen just once. The sequencing sample was made of blood. These receptors were obtained from a woman aged 25-40 years with Graves' ophthalmopathy.

The chain carries TRBV2 and TRBJ2-1, with 7 bases aligning to TRBD2. The CDR3 loop spans 15 amino acids. Trimming took 8 bases from V and 4 from J; bases not matched to a gene: 11. The germline gives CDR1 SNHLY, CDR2 FYNNEI. The CDR3 loop is CASSPGQAGYNEQFF. The CDR3 DNA reads TGTGCCAGCTCACCCGGACAAGCGGGATACAATGAGCAGTTCTTC.

For this clonotype: This may arise from a read error, as a much more abundant clone is one base away. This sequence joins TRBV28 and TRBJ1-4, with D tentatively TRBD1 (5 bases). In germline, CDR1 is MDHEN, CDR2 SYDVKM. The CDR3 is 14 amino acids. The CDR3 sequence is CASSTRGLNERLFF. The DNA of the CDR3 is TGTGCCAGCAGTACAAGGGGCCTAAATGAAAGACTGTTTTTT.

The rearrangement uses TRBV19 and TRBJ2-3, with D perhaps matching TRBD1 (6 bases). The CDR3 runs to 13 residues. V was clipped by 5 bases and J by 6 bases, with 12 bases between them. The V gene's germline CDR1 is LNHDA and CDR2 SQIVND (reference sequence). CDR3 protein: CASSPTRGDTQYF. In nucleotides, the CDR3 is TGTGCCAGTAGTCCGACGAGGGGGGATACGCAGTATTTT.

The rearrangement uses TRBV10-3 and TRBJ2-3; 8 bases map to TRBD2. Trimming cost V 2 bases and J 14 bases; bases outside gene matches: 21. The CDR3 runs to 17 residues. Germline V lookup: CDR1 ENHRY, CDR2 SYGVKD. The CDR3 bases are TGTGCCATCAGTGAGCGCGCCGTAGCGGGATCCCGGGATGCGCGGTATTTT. This encodes CAISERAVAGSRDARYF.

This sequence joins TRBV2 and TRBJ2-7; tentative D call: TRBD2 (6 bases). Trimming left V 6 bases short and J 3 bases short, with 18 bases between. CDR3 length equals 15 residues. The germline gives CDR1 SNHLY, CDR2 FYNNEI. The CDR3 here is CASSPQLASYYEQYF. CDR3 bases: TGTGCCAGCAGCCCTCAACTAGCAAGTTACTACGAGCAGTACTTC.

Regarding this clonotype: The junction shows a germline mismatch at one end, possibly a read error. The gene calls are TRBV2 and TRBJ1-1; D not certain. The germline V gene has CDR1 SNHLY and CDR2 FYNNEI. The CDR3 is 12 residues long. The CDR3 spells CASSEFEQEAFF. CDR3 sequence (DNA): TGTGCCAGCAGTGAATTTGAGCAGGAAGCCTTCTTT.

With respect to this clonotype: One end of the junction does not line up with germline, which may come from a read error. The chain has TRBV5-4 and TRBJ2-5; TRBD2 might be the D (5 bases). Germline values: CDR1 SGHNT, CDR2 YYREEE (reference sequence). The CDR3 is 13 residues long. CDR3 sequence: CASRGYKGETRYF. CDR3 in DNA: TGTGCCAGCCGAGGCTACAAGGGAGAGACCCGGTACTTC. The full variable domain, in which reference TRBV5-4 and TRBJ2-5 provide the parts outside the CDR3, is ETGVTQSPTHLIKTRGQQVTLRCSSQSGHNTVSWYQQALGQGPQFIFQYYREEENGRGNFPPRFSGLQFPNYSSELNVNALELDDSALYLCASRGYKGETRYFGPGTRLLVL.

The chain has TRBV3-1 and TRBJ2-3, with 10 bases that match TRBD2. Germline V gene lookup returns CDR1 LGHDT and CDR2 YNNKEL (reference sequence). The CDR3 loop spans 17 amino acids. V trimming: 4 bases; J trimming: 0 bases; junction bases outside the gene matches: 7. The CDR3 nucleotides are TGTGCCAGCAGCCTCCCGGGACTAGCGCAGAGCACAGATACGCAGTATTTT. Residues: CASSLPGLAQSTDTQYF.

The chain carries TRBV20-1 and TRBJ2-1; unclear D gene. Germline values: CDR1 DFQATT, CDR2 SNEGSKA (reference sequence). Trimming removed 5 bases at V and 9 bases at J, with 8 bases between. This CDR3 comprises 10 residues. The DNA of the CDR3 is TGCAGTGCTGGACGTGGTGAGCAGTTCTTC. Translating it yields CSAGRGEQFF.

This clonotype came up many times. The chain has TRBV28 and TRBJ2-1; 8 bases line up with TRBD2. The CDR3 has 15 amino acids. The germline V gene has CDR1 MDHEN and CDR2 SYDVKM. Losses at the gene ends were 3 bases for V and 7 bases for J; bases not matched to a gene: 8. This CDR3 reads CASSLAGRARNEQFF. For the CDR3, the DNA is TGTGCCAGCAGTTTGGCCGGGAGGGCCAGGAATGAGCAGTTCTTC. Looking up the rest from reference TRBV28 and TRBJ2-1 gives the full variable domain: DVKVTQSSRYLVKRTGEKVFLECVQDMDHENMFWYRQDPGLGLRLIYFSYDVKMKEKGDIPEGYSVSREKKERFSLILESASTNQTSMYLCASSLAGRARNEQFFGPGTRLTVL.

Worth noting for this clonotype: One end of the junction varies from germline; a read error may be responsible. The gene calls are TRBV7-7 and TRBJ2-1; 10 bases align to TRBD2. CDR1 is SSHAT and CDR2 is FNYEAQ in the germline V gene (reference sequence). CDR3 length equals 16 residues. CDR3 loop: CASTISGRARYNEQFF. Written as DNA, the CDR3 is TGTGCTAGCACTATCAGCGGGAGGGCGAGGTACAATGAGCAGTTCTTC.

The sample holds many counts of this clonotype. The CDR3 loop reads CASSGSLNTGELFF. The DNA for the CDR3 is TGCGCCAGCAGTGGAAGTCTGAACACCGGGGAGCTGTTTTTT. This sequence joins TRBV10-1 and TRBJ2-2; D gene uncertain. The CDR3 is 14 residues long. V lost 4 bases and J lost 1, with 7 bases in between. Looked up from germline, CDR1 is WNHNN and CDR2 is SYGVQD (reference sequence).

About this clonotype itself: A read error is possible here, since a much larger clone lies one base away. Since no conserved phenylalanine or tryptophan closes the CDR3, a read error is the likely cause. The chain has TRBV5-1 and TRBJ1-1; D not certain. The germline gives CDR1 SGHRS, CDR2 YFSETQ. This CDR3 has 13 amino acids. The germline V and J ends were trimmed by 3 bases and 6 bases, with 12 bases remaining between them. For the CDR3, the DNA is TGCGCCAGCAGCTCCGGGGTTTTTCCTGAAGCTTTCTCT. This translates into CASSSGVFPEAFS.

The sample holds many counts of this clonotype. The V gene is TRBV6-1, the J gene TRBJ1-5; D gene unclear. Germline V gene sequence: CDR1 MNHNS, CDR2 SASEGT. V lost 2 bases and J 2 bases, leaving 13 bases between the germline ends. The CDR3 spans 16 residues. CDR3 region: CASSEPSIWGNQPQHF. The CDR3 bases are TGTGCCAGCAGTGAACCCTCTATTTGGGGCAATCAGCCCCAGCATTTT.

The rearrangement joins TRBV19 to TRBJ1-1; D is ambiguous. This CDR3 contains 12 residues. Per the germline V gene, CDR1 is LNHDA and CDR2 is SQIVND (reference sequence). The chain's CDR3 is CVRPLGRSPAFF. The CDR3 coding sequence is TGTGTCAGACCTTTGGGTCGGTCTCCGGCTTTCTTT.

The chain employs TRBV20-1 and TRBJ2-5; 12 bases map to TRBD2. The length of the CDR3 is 16 residues. CDR1 is DFQATT, CDR2 SNEGSKA, per germline (reference sequence). V lost 0 bases, J lost 5 bases, and 7 bases stayed unmatched. CDR3 loop: CSARDLAGGKGETQYF. The CDR3 DNA is TGCAGTGCTAGAGATCTAGCGGGGGGGAAAGGGGAGACCCAGTACTTC.

V and J are TRBV7-9 and TRBJ1-1; D possibly corresponds to TRBD1 (5 bases). This CDR3 spans 15 amino acids. V was trimmed by 1 base and J by 2 bases, leaving 11 bases between them. Germline CDR1 SEHNR, CDR2 FQNEAQ (reference sequence). The CDR3 here is CASSLEGLGNTEAFF. The CDR3 nucleotides are TGTGCCAGCAGCTTAGAGGGGCTTGGAAACACTGAAGCTTTCTTT.

V and J are TRBV7-7 and TRBJ2-1; the match to TRBD2 covers 14 bases. From germline, CDR1 is SSHAT and CDR2 FNYEAQ (reference sequence). V was clipped by 10 bases and J by 8 bases; unmatched bases: 13. The CDR3 runs to 16 residues. This chain's CDR3 is CATEPTSGRAGDEQFF. As DNA, the CDR3 is TGTGCCACCGAACCGACTAGCGGGAGGGCCGGCGATGAGCAGTTCTTC. Together with reference TRBV7-7 and TRBJ2-1, the CDR3 gives the full variable domain: GAGVSQSPRYKVTKRGQDVTLRCDPISSHATLYWYQQALGQGPEFLTYFNYEAQPDKSGLPSDRFSAERPEGSISTLTIQRTEQRDSAMYRCATEPTSGRAGDEQFFGPGTRLTVL.

Worth noting for this clonotype: An end of the junction does not agree with germline; a read error may underlie this. The J gene is TRBJ1-1, the V gene TRBV30; no definite D call. The CDR3 runs 13 residues. Germline lookup yields CDR1 GTSNPN and CDR2 SVGIG (reference sequence). The CDR3 DNA reads as TGTACCTGGAGTTTCAATGATAACACTGAAGCTTTCTTT. Protein sequence: CTWSFNDNTEAFF.

As concerns this clonotype: Sequence at one end of the junction differs from germline and may be a read error. This chain links TRBV7-7 with TRBJ2-3; maybe TRBD2 (5 bases). This CDR3 has 15 residues. From germline, CDR1 is SSHAT and CDR2 FNYEAQ (reference sequence). CDR3 bases: TGTGCTAGCAGCTTACGATTCGGGGGCACAGATACGCAGTATTTT. Amino acid sequence: CASSLRFGGTDTQYF.

This clonotype is a singleton in its sample. One end of the junction is discordant with germline, which a read error may explain. The chain recombines TRBV11-3 with TRBJ1-1; D remains unclear. Germline CDR1 is SGHNT and CDR2 is YENEEA. This CDR3 is built from 16 residues. In DNA form, the CDR3 reads TGTGCCAGCAGCCCCATCCGCTTAGGGCCGAACACTGAAGCTCTCTTT. It yields the protein CASSPIRLGPNTEALF.

This chain connects TRBV4-2 to TRBJ1-2, with D possibly TRBD1 on 5 matching bases. CDR1 is LGHNA, CDR2 YNFKEQ, per germline. V lost 4 bases and J 8 bases, leaving 8 bases between the germline ends. The CDR3 consists of 11 residues. CDR3 sequence: CASSPRGGYTF. In nucleotides, the CDR3 is TGTGCCAGCAGCCCTCGGGGCGGCTACACCTTC.

This clonotype came up many times. The chain uses TRBV24-1 and TRBJ1-4, with a possible D match to TRBD1 (5 bases). Germline V gene sequence: CDR1 KGHDR, CDR2 SFDVKD. The CDR3 is 14 amino acids. Trimming stripped 4 bases from V and 8 bases from J, with 13 bases between. CDR3 protein: CATSDPGSGEKLFF. In DNA, the CDR3 is TGTGCCACCAGTGACCCAGGGTCGGGGGAAAAACTGTTTTTT.

The chain links TRBV15 to TRBJ2-1, with 7 bases matching TRBD1. Germline values: CDR1 LNHNV, CDR2 YYDKDF (reference sequence). Trimming removed 3 bases from V and 3 bases from J; junction bases left unmatched: 11. The CDR3 spans 17 residues. CDR3: CATSSARERDSYNEQFF. The CDR3, as DNA: TGTGCCACCAGCAGTGCTAGAGAACGGGACAGCTACAATGAGCAGTTCTTC.

This clonotype was seen at least ten times. This chain joins TRBV6-1 and TRBJ2-2, with D uncertain. The V gene lost 3 bases and the J gene lost 1 base, with 9 bases spanning the gap. This CDR3 is built from 15 residues. CDR1 is MNHNS, CDR2 SASEGT, per germline. The DNA of the CDR3 is TGTGCCAGCAGTGACTGGGCAGAGAACACCGGGGAGCTGTTTTTT. The encoded protein is CASSDWAENTGELFF.

This clonotype was counted a few times. This chain links TRBV18 with TRBJ2-7; 10 bases fit TRBD1. CDR1 KGHSH and CDR2 LQKENI come from the germline V gene. CDR3 length equals 14 residues. The junction had 6 bases not matched to a gene; V was cut back by 5 bases and J by 5 bases. Here the CDR3 reads CASSTRQGAHEQYF. CDR3 coding DNA: TGTGCCAGCTCAACCCGACAGGGGGCCCACGAGCAGTACTTC.

This clonotype has a count of ten or more. The chain links TRBV7-8 to TRBJ1-1; D is perhaps TRBD1 (5 bases). V was cut by 5 bases and J by 0 bases, with 16 bases left in between. The CDR3 extends over 16 amino acids. Germline V gives CDR1 SGHVS, CDR2 FQNEAQ. This CDR3 reads CASSRSPGGLNTEAFF. The CDR3 coding sequence is TGTGCCAGCAGCAGGTCCCCCGGGGGATTGAACACTGAAGCTTTCTTT.

This clonotype was counted many times. The chain recombines TRBV5-6 with TRBJ2-3; D is undetermined. The CDR3 has 16 residues. V was trimmed by 4 bases and J by 2 bases, leaving 17 bases between them. CDR1 is SGHDT, CDR2 YYEEEE, per germline. Written as DNA, the CDR3 is TGTGCCAGCAGCCTTGGTCCGGCGCGAGTCACAGATACGCAGTATTTT. This gives the protein CASSLGPARVTDTQYF. Filled out from reference TRBV5-6 and TRBJ2-3, the complete variable domain reads DAGVTQSPTHLIKTRGQQVTLRCSPKSGHDTVSWYQQALGQGPQFIFQYYEEEERQRGNFPDRFSGHQFPNYSSELNVNALLLGDSALYLCASSLGPARVTDTQYFGPGTRLTVL.

Worth noting for this clonotype: Since the CDR3 does not end with the conserved phenylalanine or tryptophan, this likely comes from a read error. The chain combines TRBV7-9 with TRBJ2-7; possible D gene TRBD1, 5 bases. Germline V CDR1 and CDR2: SEHNR, FQNEAQ (reference sequence). The CDR3 totals 17 residues. This CDR3 is CASNLGVVTSSSYEQYS. The CDR3 DNA is TGTGCCAGCAACTTAGGGGTTGTGACATCCAGCTCCTACGAGCAGTACTCC.

The rearrangement links TRBV18 to TRBJ2-6; D unclear. The ends were cut back, 0 bases at V and 0 bases at J, with 3 bases in the middle. The CDR3 runs to 15 residues. Germline values: CDR1 KGHSH, CDR2 LQKENI. The CDR3 nucleotides read TGTGCCAGCTCACCACCCCGCTCTGGGGCCAACGTCCTGACTTTC. This codes for CASSPPRSGANVLTF.